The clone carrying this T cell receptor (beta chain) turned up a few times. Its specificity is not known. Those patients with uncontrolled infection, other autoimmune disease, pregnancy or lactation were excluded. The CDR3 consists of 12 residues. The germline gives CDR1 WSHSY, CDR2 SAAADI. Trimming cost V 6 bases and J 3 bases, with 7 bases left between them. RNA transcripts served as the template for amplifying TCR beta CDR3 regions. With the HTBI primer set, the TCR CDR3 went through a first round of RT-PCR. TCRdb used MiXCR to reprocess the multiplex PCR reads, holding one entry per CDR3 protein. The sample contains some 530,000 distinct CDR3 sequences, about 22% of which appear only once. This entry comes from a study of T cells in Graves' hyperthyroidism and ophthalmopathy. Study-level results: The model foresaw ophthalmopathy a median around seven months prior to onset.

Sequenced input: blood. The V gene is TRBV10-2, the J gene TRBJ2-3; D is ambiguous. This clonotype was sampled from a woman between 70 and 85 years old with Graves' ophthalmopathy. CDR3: CASRAPTDTQYF. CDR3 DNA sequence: TGCGCCAGCAGAGCACCTACAGATACGCAGTATTTT.